This T cell receptor beta chain is drawn from a study of cytomegalovirus exposure and HLA in healthy donors listed by TCRdb under 2017. About the study as a whole: In an earlier analysis of 587 of the donors, 276 Gb of sequence data and approximately 100 million unique TCR beta sequences from 180 million or so T cells were reported. An early release that covered roughly 600 HLA-typed donors contained approximately 300 gigabases of sequencing data and 75 million to 100 million unique TCR sequences. Of the 398 genotyped donors, about 84% fell in the genetic ancestry cluster associated with self-reported Caucasian donors. The study aimed to test whether cataloging public T cell receptors could reveal signatures of past pathogen exposure. Using immunosequencing, the study profiled T cell repertoires from 500 to 800 subjects and related those repertoires to cytomegalovirus serostatus. A separate validation cohort of over 95 different subjects was used in addition to the roughly 720-subject first cohort. High-throughput TCR immunosequencing, statistical association of individual TCRs with disease status, and machine learning were combined to predict cytomegalovirus infection status. To study patterns of TCR occurrence, a later analysis re-analyzed previously published TCR beta repertoires from around 670 donors and added high-resolution HLA genotyping. The later analysis used no new phenotypic data to find candidate immune exposures, relying instead on TCR beta sequences and their occurrence across donors. In an earlier analysis of over 550 of the donors, high-throughput TCR beta sequencing was used to judge whether each TCR beta V gene segment behaved as functional or pseudogenic. Donor age, sex, ethnicity and CMV serostatus were compiled together with the repertoire data. A later genetic analysis used genome-wide SNP genotypes for about 60% of the roughly 670 donors, treating that subset as a discovery cohort. All discovery cohort repertoires had been generated on a single sequencing platform. Class I and class II HLA loci were covered by the typing at four-digit resolution. The number of donors typed differed by locus, with roughly 629-640 for A, B, C, DRB1 and DQB1, roughly 520 for DQA1, approximately 580 for DPA1, and approximately 470 for DPB1. Because of strong linkage in the cohort, 5 or 6 DR-DQ haplotypes were treated as single units for association and clustering. Across some 400 genotyped donors of the cohort, an average of about 240,000 unique TCR beta nucleotide sequences per donor were sequenced, and roughly a sixth of those sequences were non-productive.

The trim is 3 bases for V and 0 bases for J, with a gap of 11 bases between the germline ends. The germline V gene gives CDR1 as SGDLS and CDR2 as YYNGEE. The CDR3 goes from the cysteine to the phenylalanine over 15 residues. Just the 45-base CDR3 DNA is kept, in frame starting at base 1. The cohort consisted of 670 or so healthy bone marrow donors. At the time of sampling, all cohort members were nominally healthy, though unrecorded immune exposures were likely present. The donor was CMV seronegative and was included in the group of several hundred seronegative cohort members. Every donor gave a peripheral blood sample, and the peripheral blood mononuclear cells from that sample were used for TCR beta sequencing. The Qiagen DNeasy Blood Extraction Kit was used to extract genomic DNA from the blood cell samples. The full study reports these points: Presence/absence analyses assumed roughly uniform sequencing depth across donors, an assumption that may not hold. An association between a missense DCLRE1C variant and V-gene and J-gene trimming of TCR beta chains was found in a later genetic analysis and replicated in an independent cohort. The 87-base-pair reads could not distinguish some IMGT-functional V segments, including TRBV6-2 and TRBV6-3, so those segments were excluded. A later analysis reported that several top co-occurrence clusters appeared linked to parvovirus B19, influenza, CMV and Epstein-Barr virus. In a later analysis, HLA-associated TCR beta chains were found to be more clonally expanded and to have lower generation probabilities than equally common non-associated chains. Correlated functional status among segregating V segments might be attributable to linkage disequilibrium, but an unknown experimental factor could not be ruled out. A few of the identified cytomegalovirus-associated TCR beta chains were confirmed in vitro to be specific for cytomegalovirus antigens. A further reported finding was that TCR beta sequences accurately predicted the HLA-A and HLA-B alleles for most subjects in the first cohort. The study gave a list of 150 to 200 TCR beta chains associated with cytomegalovirus. At a false discovery rate of 0.05, a later analysis linked fewer than 20,000 TCR beta sequences to specific HLA alleles. In a later analysis, most CMV-associated TCR beta chains were found to appear HLA-restricted, with HLA associations seemingly driven largely by CMV exposure. The only immune exposure information available for the cohort was CMV serostatus. Only TCR beta chains were sequenced in this cohort, and the absence of alpha or paired-chain data limited detectable features. According to a later analysis, TCR association rates differed among HLA loci, with DRB1 alleles showing the most associated TCRs and HLA-C alleles showing the fewest. Because counts were too low, roughly 16 rarely observed V segments, including chromosome 9 orphons, were left out of the earlier analysis of some 640 of the donors. Because HLA typing was unavailable for some donors at each locus, only the typed subset was used in association tests. Compared with the approximately 670-donor mean, donors in an Asian-associated ancestry cluster had fewer N-insertions in productive TCRs, according to a later genetic analysis. While some public TCRs were present in many individuals, most TCR sequences turned up only very rarely across donors. In both the original and validation cohorts, the classifier was reported to diagnose cytomegalovirus status with high specificity and sensitivity. An earlier analysis of approximately 600 of the donors showed that most TCR beta V segments appeared in productive rearrangements either about 87% or about 30% of the time, which broadly matched IMGT annotations. The authors suggested that the approach could potentially be extended to other disease states and immunological phenotypes. A cluster of highly shared sequence variants was judged likely to represent a technical artifact of the sequencing pipeline. Strong co-occurrence of HLA alleles, especially DR and DQ, made assigning TCR associations to individual alleles difficult.

This clone was recorded only once. Its cognate antigen has yet to be identified. Base qualities are not provided; no much larger clone lies one nucleotide away. Receptor libraries were prepared by the immunoSEQ multiplex PCR assay. For the multiplex PCR, a mixture combining 60 forward primers for TCR Vbeta segments and 13 reverse primers for TCR Jbeta segments was used. Amplification of the CDR3 region of rearranged TCR beta genes was performed with a multiplex PCR assay on genomic DNA. Amplified TCR beta libraries were sequenced as 87-base-pair reads on the Illumina HiSeq System. The source study handled its data this way. In a later analysis, roughly 80 million unique TCR beta chains were counted across the roughly 610 repertoires, and roughly 10 million of these chains were shared by at least two donors. Raw reads were error-corrected and collapsed into unique sequences with a nearest-neighbor algorithm that merged closely related sequences to remove PCR and sequencing errors. V, D and J gene segments were assigned by aligning CDR3 sequences to IMGT reference sequences. For a sequence to be retained, a match of at least six nucleotides to both a V gene segment and a J gene segment was required. Rearrangements were classified as productive when the CDR3 lacked stop codons and remained in frame with V and J, and all other rearrangements were classified as non-productive. Following IMGT convention, CDR3 was defined as the stretch from the second conserved V-encoded cysteine to the conserved J-encoded phenylalanine. The earlier analysis of 550 to 650 of the donors excluded any sequence lacking an unambiguous match to a single V gene segment. In an earlier analysis of approximately 590 of the donors, a V segment was called functional when productive rearrangements were above 56.7%, and segregating when the standard deviation between donors exceeded 5%. A statistical classification framework was built to diagnose cytomegalovirus status from the catalog of TCR beta chain sequences. A later analysis assigned V and J genes by comparing TCR nucleotide sequences with IMGT/GENE-DB human TR gene sequences. In a later analysis, CDR3 sequences and most-parsimonious VDJ recombination scenarios were assigned using the TCRdist pipeline. In a later analysis, each TCR beta chain was defined by its CDR3 amino acid sequence together with its V-gene family, and reads without a unique V-gene family were excluded. A later analysis removed 500 to 600 highly shared, low-generation-probability nucleotide sequences to deal with suspected cross-contamination and a sequencing artifact. In a later analysis, a clonal expansion index was calculated for each public chain from normalized within-repertoire ranks of inferred template counts. A later analysis computed generation probabilities with a VDJ recombination model fitted to out-of-frame rearrangements, and checked the results against IGoR. Hypergeometric tests were used in a later analysis to score TCR-TCR, TCR-HLA and TCR-CMV co-occurrence, with a repertoire-size bias correction applied to the TCR pairs. False discovery rates were estimated in a later analysis by permuting HLA or CMV assignments 20 times. In a later analysis, co-occurring TCRs were grouped using DBSCAN, with TCRdist sequence similarity added in when clustering inside HLA-allele-positive subsets. Repertoires with fewer than 30,000 or more than 120,000 public chains were left out of co-occurrence clustering, as were about five repertoires with anomalous nucleotide sharing. TCRdb provides this immuneACCESS table in a form limited to in-frame rearrangements. Some clones are lacking; in checked studies, under half of them reflect an unresolved V gene, and why the rest are absent is not known. Clone size and V and J calls were adopted from that table, with D and trimming inferred from the DNA. The sample contains some 96,000 clones, 60% to 80% of them found a single time. Together, the top ten hold approximately 3% of the sample.

The rearranged chain carries TRBV9 and TRBJ2-3, with the D gene uncertain. This clonotype was obtained from a man between 60 and 75 years old in good health and CMV-seronegative. Specimen: PBMCs. The CDR3 amino acid sequence is: CASSDSRWSTDTQYF. The DNA sequence reads TGTGCCAGCAGCGATTCCAGGTGGAGCACAGATACGCAGTATTTT.